This T cell receptor beta chain was captured in a study of cytomegalovirus exposure and HLA in healthy donors. General study findings and limits: Across donors, sequencing depth was assumed by presence/absence analyses to be roughly uniform. Several top significant clusters appeared, in a later analysis, to be linked to common viral pathogens.

Notes on this clone: As yet, its antigen is unknown.

13 Jbeta primers and 60 Vbeta primers were used for the PCR. Clones were read by immunoSEQ multiplex PCR, and TCRdb kept only the in-frame ones, dropping some. In the table there are some 150,000 clones, roughly 80% of which are singletons. Germline loops: CDR1 SGHVS, CDR2 FNYEAQ. V lost 6 bases and J lost 5, with 19 bases in between. This CDR3 has 15 residues. The chain is built from TRBV7-6 and TRBJ2-5, with D tentatively TRBD2 (7 bases). Source material: PBMCs. The TCR originated in a woman between 18 and 29 years old in good health and CMV-seropositive. The CDR3 DNA is TGTGCCAGCAGTCAGCCCGCGGGGGCGGGGGAGACCCAGTACTTC. As protein: CASSQPAGAGETQYF.